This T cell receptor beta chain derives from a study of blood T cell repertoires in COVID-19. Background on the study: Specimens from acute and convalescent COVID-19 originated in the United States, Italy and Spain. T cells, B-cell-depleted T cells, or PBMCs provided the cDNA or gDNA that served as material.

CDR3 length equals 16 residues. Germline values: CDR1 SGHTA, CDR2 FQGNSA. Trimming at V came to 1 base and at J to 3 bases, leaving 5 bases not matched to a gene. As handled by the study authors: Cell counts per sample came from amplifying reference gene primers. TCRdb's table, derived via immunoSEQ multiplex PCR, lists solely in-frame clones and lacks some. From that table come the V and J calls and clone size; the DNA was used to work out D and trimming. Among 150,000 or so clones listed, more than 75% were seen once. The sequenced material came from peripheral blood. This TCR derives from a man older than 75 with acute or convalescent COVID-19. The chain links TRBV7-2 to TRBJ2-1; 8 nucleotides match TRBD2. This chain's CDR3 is CASSLVGGGIYNEQFF. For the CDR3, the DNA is TGTGCCAGCAGCTTAGTTGGCGGGGGGATCTACAATGAGCAGTTCTTC.